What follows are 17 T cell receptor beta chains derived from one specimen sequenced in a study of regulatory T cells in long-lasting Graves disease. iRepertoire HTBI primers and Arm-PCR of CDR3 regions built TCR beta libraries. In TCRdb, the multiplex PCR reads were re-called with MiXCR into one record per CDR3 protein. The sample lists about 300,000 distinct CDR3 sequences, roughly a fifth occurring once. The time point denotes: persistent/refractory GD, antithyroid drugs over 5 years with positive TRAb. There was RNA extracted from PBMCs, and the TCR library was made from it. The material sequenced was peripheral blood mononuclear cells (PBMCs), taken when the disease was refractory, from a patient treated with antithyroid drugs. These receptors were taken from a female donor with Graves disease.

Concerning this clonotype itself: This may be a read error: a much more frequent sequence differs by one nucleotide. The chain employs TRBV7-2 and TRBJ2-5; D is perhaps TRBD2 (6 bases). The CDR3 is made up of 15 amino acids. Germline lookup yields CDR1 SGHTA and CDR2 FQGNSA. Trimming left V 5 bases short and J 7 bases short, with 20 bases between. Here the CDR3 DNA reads TGTGCCAGCAGCCGATCAGGACGGAGGGAAGGGACCCAGTACTTC. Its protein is CASSRSGRREGTQYF.

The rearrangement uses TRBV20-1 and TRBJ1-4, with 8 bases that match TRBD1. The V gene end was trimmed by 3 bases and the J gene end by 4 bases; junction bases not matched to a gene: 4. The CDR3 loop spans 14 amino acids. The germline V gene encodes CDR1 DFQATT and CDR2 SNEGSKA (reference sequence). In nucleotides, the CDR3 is TGCAGTGCTAGGCCGGGACAGGTTAATGAAAAACTGTTTTTT. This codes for CSARPGQVNEKLFF.

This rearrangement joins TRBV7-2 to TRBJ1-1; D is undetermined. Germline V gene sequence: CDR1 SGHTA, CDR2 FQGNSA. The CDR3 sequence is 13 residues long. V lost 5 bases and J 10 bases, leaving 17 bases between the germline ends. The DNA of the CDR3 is TGTGCCAGCAGCCCCCAAACTGACATCCCAGCTTTCTTT. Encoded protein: CASSPQTDIPAFF. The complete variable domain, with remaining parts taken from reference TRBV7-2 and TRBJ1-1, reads GAGVSQSPSNKVTEKGKDVELRCDPISGHTALYWYRQSLGQGLEFLIYFQGNSAPDKSGLPSDRFSAERTGGSVSTLTIQRTQQEDSAVYLCASSPQTDIPAFFGQGTRLTVV.

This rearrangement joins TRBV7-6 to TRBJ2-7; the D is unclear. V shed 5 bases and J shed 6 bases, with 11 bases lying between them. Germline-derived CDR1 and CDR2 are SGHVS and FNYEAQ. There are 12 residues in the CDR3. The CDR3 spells CASSPREVEQYF. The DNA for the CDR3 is TGTGCCAGCAGCCCCCGAGAAGTCGAGCAGTACTTC.

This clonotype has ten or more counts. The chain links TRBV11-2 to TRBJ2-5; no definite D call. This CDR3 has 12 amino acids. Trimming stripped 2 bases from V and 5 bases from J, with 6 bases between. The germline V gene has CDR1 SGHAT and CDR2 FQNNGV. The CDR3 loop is CASSLLDETQYF. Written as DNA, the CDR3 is TGTGCCAGCAGCTTACTCGATGAGACCCAGTACTTC.

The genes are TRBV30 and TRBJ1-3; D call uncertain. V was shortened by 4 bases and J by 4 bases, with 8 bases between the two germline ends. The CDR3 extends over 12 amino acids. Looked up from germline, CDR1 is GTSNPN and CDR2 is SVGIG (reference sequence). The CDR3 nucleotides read TGTGCCTGGACAGAGGACGGAAACACCATATATTTT. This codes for CAWTEDGNTIYF.

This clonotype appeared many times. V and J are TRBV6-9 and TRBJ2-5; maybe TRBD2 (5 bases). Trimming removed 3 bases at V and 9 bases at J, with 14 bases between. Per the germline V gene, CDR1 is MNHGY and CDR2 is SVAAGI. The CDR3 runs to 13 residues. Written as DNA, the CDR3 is TGTGCCAGCAGTTACGCAAGAAAGGAGGCCCAGTACTTC. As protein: CASSYARKEAQYF.

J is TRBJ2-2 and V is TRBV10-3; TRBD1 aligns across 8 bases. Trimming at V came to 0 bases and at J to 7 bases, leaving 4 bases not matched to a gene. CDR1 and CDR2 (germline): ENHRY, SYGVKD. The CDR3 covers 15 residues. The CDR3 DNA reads TGTGCCATCAGTGAGTCCAGGGGGCGAATCGGGGAGCTGTTTTTT. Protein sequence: CAISESRGRIGELFF.

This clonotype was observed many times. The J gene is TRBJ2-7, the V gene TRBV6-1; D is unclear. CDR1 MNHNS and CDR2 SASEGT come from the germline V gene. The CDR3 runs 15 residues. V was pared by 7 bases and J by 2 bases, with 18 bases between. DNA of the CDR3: TGTGCCAGCACCCTAATCCATCCAGCGACCTACGAGCAGTACTTC. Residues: CASTLIHPATYEQYF.

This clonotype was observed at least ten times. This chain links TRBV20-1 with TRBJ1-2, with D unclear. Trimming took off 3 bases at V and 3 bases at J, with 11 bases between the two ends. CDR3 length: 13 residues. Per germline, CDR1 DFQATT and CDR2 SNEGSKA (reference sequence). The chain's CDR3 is CSASSTEYYGYTF. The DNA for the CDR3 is TGCAGTGCTAGCTCGACGGAGTACTATGGCTACACCTTC.

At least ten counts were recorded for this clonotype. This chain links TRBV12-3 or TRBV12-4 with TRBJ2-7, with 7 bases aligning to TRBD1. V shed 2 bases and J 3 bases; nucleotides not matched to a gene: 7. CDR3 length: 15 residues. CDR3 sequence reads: CASSLSAGGFYEQYF. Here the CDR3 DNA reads TGTGCCAGCAGTTTATCCGCAGGGGGATTCTACGAGCAGTACTTC.

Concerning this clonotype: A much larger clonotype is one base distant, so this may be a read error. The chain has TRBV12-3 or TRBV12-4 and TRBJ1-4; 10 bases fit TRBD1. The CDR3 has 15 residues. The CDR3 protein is CASSPGQGTNGKLFF. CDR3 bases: TGTGCCAGCAGCCCGGGACAGGGGACTAATGGAAAACTGTTTTTT.

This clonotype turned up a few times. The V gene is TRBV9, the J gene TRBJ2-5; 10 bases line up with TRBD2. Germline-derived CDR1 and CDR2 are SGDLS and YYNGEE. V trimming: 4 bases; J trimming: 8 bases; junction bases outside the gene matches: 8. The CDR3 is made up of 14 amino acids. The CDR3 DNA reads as TGTGCCAGCAGCCCCTCCTGGACTAGCGGTACCCAGTACTTC. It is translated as CASSPSWTSGTQYF.

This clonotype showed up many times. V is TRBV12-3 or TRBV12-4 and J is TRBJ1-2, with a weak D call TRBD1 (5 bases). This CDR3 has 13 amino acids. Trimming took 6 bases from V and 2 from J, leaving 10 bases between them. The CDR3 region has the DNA TGTGCCAGCAGCATGGGGGGGAACTATGGCTACACCTTC. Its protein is CASSMGGNYGYTF.

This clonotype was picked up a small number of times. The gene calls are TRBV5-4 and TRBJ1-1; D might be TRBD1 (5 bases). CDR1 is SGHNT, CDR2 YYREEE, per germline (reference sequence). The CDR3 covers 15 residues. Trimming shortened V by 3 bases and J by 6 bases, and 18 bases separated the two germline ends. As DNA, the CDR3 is TGTGCCAGCAGCTCCCGACAGAATCTAGTGGCTGAAGCTTTCTTT. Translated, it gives CASSSRQNLVAEAFF.

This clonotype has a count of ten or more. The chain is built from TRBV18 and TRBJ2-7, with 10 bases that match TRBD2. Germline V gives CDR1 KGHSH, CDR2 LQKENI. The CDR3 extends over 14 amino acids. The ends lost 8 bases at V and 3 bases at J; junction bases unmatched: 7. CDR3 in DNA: TGTGCCAGCAGCCCCGGACTAGCGGACTACGAGCAGTACTTC. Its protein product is CASSPGLADYEQYF.

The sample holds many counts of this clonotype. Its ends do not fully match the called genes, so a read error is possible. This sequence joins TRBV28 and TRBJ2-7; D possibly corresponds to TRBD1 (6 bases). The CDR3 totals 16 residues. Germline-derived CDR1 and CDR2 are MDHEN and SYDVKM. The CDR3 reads CTSSFGGHRIPYEQYF. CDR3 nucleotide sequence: TGTACCAGCAGTTTTGGGGGACATCGAATACCCTACGAGCAGTACTTC.